A selection of T cell receptor beta chains follows, all from one sample in a study of blood T cells in healthy people across ages. TCRdb used MiXCR to reprocess the 5' RACE reads, holding one entry per CDR3 protein. The sample contains approximately 1.5 million distinct CDR3 sequences, 34% of which appear only once. The sequenced material came from blood. The receptor set was obtained from a woman in her thirties in good health. The CDR3 runs from the conserved cysteine through the conserved F or W. D genes are given only for firm matches. The listing skips clone size in some rows; elsewhere it reads once, few, many or a size class.

V	J	D	size	DNA	CDR3
TRBV4-2	TRBJ2-3	TRBD2	NA	TGTGCCAGCAGAGAGGGTGTAGCGGGAGATGGCACAGATACGCAGTATTTT	CASREGVAGDGTDTQYF
TRBV12-3/TRBV12-4	TRBJ1-6	NA	NA	TGTGCCAGCAGTTTTAACGGGGATTCACCCCTCCACTTT	CASSFNGDSPLHF
TRBV7-3	TRBJ2-3	TRBD2	few	TGTGCCAGCAGCCCGTTTAGCGGGAGGACAGATACGCAGTATTTT	CASSPFSGRTDTQYF
TRBV4-1	TRBJ2-1	NA	NA	TGCGCCAGCAGCCTGGGTACGGGGGCAACCTACAATGAGCAGTTCTTC	CASSLGTGATYNEQFF
TRBV2	TRBJ1-5	NA	few	TGTGCCAGCAAACGACGAGGGATTCAGCCCCAGCATTTT	CASKRRGIQPQHF
TRBV5-1	TRBJ2-5	NA	few	TGCGCCAGCAGCTGGGGGGCGGCCCAAGAGACCCAGTACTTC	CASSWGAAQETQYF
TRBV20-1	TRBJ2-5	TRBD2	NA	TGCAGTGCTAGAGATTGGGAGCGGGGGCCGTACCAAGAGACCCAGTACTTC	CSARDWERGPYQETQYF
TRBV6-1	TRBJ2-1	NA	NA	TGTGCCAGCAGTGGCCCGTTGGGGGGCGGGCACTATGAGCAGTTCTTC	CASSGPLGGGHYEQFF
TRBV5-1	TRBJ2-1	NA	many	TGCGCCAGCAGCTTGGGGCCAGCGCCTAATGAGCAGTTCTTC	CASSLGPAPNEQFF
TRBV15	TRBJ1-2	NA	few	TGTGCCACCGCAAAGGGAGAAGGAAACTATGGCTACACCTTC	CATAKGEGNYGYTF
TRBV4-1	TRBJ2-2	TRBD2	NA	TGCGCCAGCAGCCAAGGTCGGGGGGGGCAGTCCGGGGAGCTGTTTTTT	CASSQGRGGQSGELFF
TRBV25-1	TRBJ2-7	TRBD1	NA	TGTGCCAACCTTGGCTTACCCGGACAGGGACGGTACTTC	CANLGLPGQGRYF
TRBV3-1	TRBJ1-1	NA	NA	TGTGCCAGCAGCCCACCGACCTTCACTGAAGCTTTCTTT	CASSPPTFTEAFF
TRBV12-3/TRBV12-4	TRBJ2-2	NA	NA	TGTGCCAGCACAGGGTCCACCGGGGAGCTGTTTTTT	CASTGSTGELFF
TRBV20-1	TRBJ2-7	NA	NA	TGCAGTGCTAGCAATCCCCAGGGCTCTAGCTCCTACGAGCAGTACTTC	CSASNPQGSSSYEQYF
TRBV30	TRBJ1-2	NA	NA	TGTGCCCGGTTACACCCATCGGCAGGCCCGAGGGCTGGCTACACCTTC	CARLHPSAGPRAGYTF
TRBV29-1	TRBJ1-2	TRBD1	NA	TGCAGCGTTCCGGGACAGGGTCTTTCGGGGTACGGCTACACCTTC	CSVPGQGLSGYGYTF
TRBV28	TRBJ1-2	NA	once	TGTGCCAGCAGTATAGGGTCTTTGAGTGGCTACACCTTC	CASSIGSLSGYTF
TRBV20-1	TRBJ2-3	NA	few	TGCAGTGCTAGAGACCCCCATGGGGCGGATAGCACAGATACGCAGTATTTT	CSARDPHGADSTDTQYF
TRBV7-9	TRBJ2-1	NA	many	TGTGCCAGCAGCTTGGGGTTAGGGTCTTACAATGAGCAGTTCTTC	CASSLGLGSYNEQFF
TRBV25-1	TRBJ1-6	NA	many	TGTGCCAGCAGTGAGGGGACGTATTCACCCCTCCACTTT	CASSEGTYSPLHF
TRBV5-1	TRBJ2-3	NA	NA	TGCGCCAGCAGCTTGGTTCGGGGCCCCCGGATGTCTTTTTTGGATACGCAGTATTTT	CASSLVRGPRMSFLDTQYF
TRBV5-1	TRBJ2-5	NA	few	TGCGCCAGCGACTTAACAGGGAAAGAGACCCAGTACTTC	CASDLTGKETQYF
TRBV25-1	TRBJ1-2	TRBD1	NA	TGTGCCAGCAGTGAATCGGGTCTGGCAGGGGGTGGCTACACCTTC	CASSESGLAGGGYTF
TRBV9	TRBJ2-1	TRBD2	NA	TGTGCCAGCACCCGGTGGGGACTAGCTAAAGATGAGCAGTTCTTC	CASTRWGLAKDEQFF
TRBV5-8	TRBJ2-3	TRBD2	many	TGTGCCAGCAGCTCCGGGACTAGCGGATCAGATACGCAGTATTTT	CASSSGTSGSDTQYF
TRBV6-1	TRBJ2-6	TRBD1	NA	TGTGCCAGCAGACGGCCGGGACAGGGTGGGTCTGGGGCCAACGTCCTGACTTTC	CASRRPGQGGSGANVLTF
TRBV12-3/TRBV12-4	TRBJ2-1	TRBD2	NA	TGTGCCAGCAGTTTAAAACTAGCGGGGTGGGACAATGAGCAGTTCTTC	CASSLKLAGWDNEQFF
TRBV14	TRBJ2-3	TRBD2	NA	TGTGCCAGCAGCCGACTAGCGGGATGGGACGCAGATACGCAGTATTTT	CASSRLAGWDADTQYF
TRBV20-1	TRBJ2-5	NA	many	TGCAGTGCTAGAATTGGGGACTGGGCAGAAGAGACCCAGTACTTC	CSARIGDWAEETQYF
TRBV28	TRBJ2-1	NA	NA	TGTGCCACCGGACCAGAAGAGCAGTTCTTC	CATGPEEQFF
TRBV7-9	TRBJ1-1	NA	NA	TGTGCCAGCAGCTTAGTAATGGGACAGAACACTGAAGCTTTCTTT	CASSLVMGQNTEAFF
TRBV6-1	TRBJ2-7	NA	few	TGTGCCAGCAGTGATACGTTGACGAACGAGCAGTACTTC	CASSDTLTNEQYF
TRBV4-2	TRBJ2-3	NA	NA	TGTGCCAGCAGCCAAGGATGGGTGGGCACAGATACGCAGTATTTT	CASSQGWVGTDTQYF
TRBV10-3	TRBJ2-7	TRBD2	NA	TGTGCCATCAGTGAAGGACTAGCGGAGTTTTCCGAGCAGTACTTC	CAISEGLAEFSEQYF
TRBV28	TRBJ2-2	NA	few	TGTGCATCTTCGACAGGTTTTAACACCGGGGAGCTGTTTTTT	CASSTGFNTGELFF
TRBV11-2	TRBJ2-1	TRBD2	NA	TGTGCCAGCAGCTTAGGGACTAGCGGGGGACAGTTCTTC	CASSLGTSGGQFF
TRBV14	TRBJ2-7	NA	few	TGTGCCAGCAGCCAACCACCGGGCTACGAGCAGTACTTC	CASSQPPGYEQYF
TRBV12-3/TRBV12-4	TRBJ2-5	TRBD1	NA	TGTGCCAGCAGTTTAGCTACGGACAGGGAGCTCGGGGAGACCCAGTACTTC	CASSLATDRELGETQYF
TRBV12-3/TRBV12-4	TRBJ1-6	NA	few	TGTGCCAGCAGTTCGGTCGTTTCACCCCTCCACTTT	CASSSVVSPLHF
TRBV24-1	TRBJ1-5	NA	NA	TGTGCCACCAGTGATAGGGACGGCAGGTCTCAGCCCCAGCATTTT	CATSDRDGRSQPQHF
TRBV3-1	TRBJ2-3	TRBD2	NA	TGTGCCAGCAGCGGACTAGCGGGTGATATGCCCAGTCTGAGCACAGATACGCAGTATTTT	CASSGLAGDMPSLSTDTQYF
TRBV20-1	TRBJ2-7	NA	NA	TGCAGTGCTAACAAAGACCGCGTCGAGCAGTACTTC	CSANKDRVEQYF
TRBV30	TRBJ2-1	TRBD2	NA	TGTGCCTTGTCCAGCGGCGGGAGGGATCAGTATGAGCAGTTCTTC	CALSSGGRDQYEQFF
TRBV12-3/TRBV12-4	TRBJ2-5	NA	NA	TGTGCCAGCAGTTTAAAATCTGGTAGGGGGAGGGGGCAAGAGACCCAGTACTTC	CASSLKSGRGRGQETQYF
TRBV14	TRBJ1-2	NA	few	TGTGCCAGCAGCCACAAGGCCCACTCAAATAACTATGGCTACACCTTC	CASSHKAHSNNYGYTF
TRBV7-9	TRBJ2-1	NA	once	TGTGCCAGCTCCTCCGGACCGATTTTTAATGAGCAGTTCTTC	CASSSGPIFNEQFF